Listed here are 20 T cell receptor beta chains from one sample, sequenced in a study of blood T cell repertoires in COVID-19. Measured with immunoSEQ multiplex PCR; TCRdb has only the in-frame clones, and not every one. The data show just under 300,000 clones, around nine tenths seen once. Sequenced material: peripheral blood. The receptors here all came from an older man with acute or convalescent COVID-19.

The rearrangement joins TRBV27 to TRBJ2-4; 7 bases fit TRBD1. V was pared by 8 bases and J by 5 bases, with 3 bases of the junction left unmatched. The CDR3 runs 12 residues. Germline V gene sequence: CDR1 MNHEY, CDR2 SMNVEV (reference sequence). The CDR3 region is CASGDRENIQYF. CDR3 nucleotide sequence: TGTGCCAGCGGGGACAGAGAAAACATTCAGTACTTC.

This chain uses TRBV11-2 with TRBJ1-1; no reliable D call. This CDR3 is built from 16 residues. Germline lookup yields CDR1 SGHAT and CDR2 FQNNGV. Trimming took off 1 base at V and 0 bases at J, with 12 bases between the two ends. The DNA of the CDR3 is TGTGCCAGCAGCTTAGGACGCCCGACTTTGAACACTGAAGCTTTCTTT. Amino acids: CASSLGRPTLNTEAFF.

In DNA form, the CDR3 reads TGTGCCAGCAGCTTAGTGGACAGGCCCACCGGGGAGCAGTACTTC. Residues: CASSLVDRPTGEQYF. V and J are TRBV7-6 and TRBJ2-7, with 7 bases fitting TRBD1. V dropped 1 base and J dropped 7; count of bases not matched to a gene: 10. The CDR3 contains 15 residues. The V gene's germline CDR1 is SGHVS and CDR2 FNYEAQ.

The genes are TRBV9 and TRBJ2-7; TRBD2 matches 7 bases. CDR1 and CDR2 (germline): SGDLS, YYNGEE. V lost 4 bases to trimming and J lost 2 bases; unmatched junction nucleotides: 6. The CDR3 runs 14 residues. CDR3 residues: CASSPTGTTYEQYF. The CDR3, as DNA: TGTGCCAGCAGCCCCACCGGGACTACCTACGAGCAGTACTTC.

This clone was seen just once. V usage is TRBV9 and J usage is TRBJ1-4; 7 bases agree with TRBD1. The ends lost 4 bases at V and 8 bases at J; junction bases unmatched: 14. Germline V gene lookup returns CDR1 SGDLS and CDR2 YYNGEE. The CDR3 is 16 amino acids. CDR3 region: CASSLQRDSSWEKLFF. CDR3 sequence (DNA): TGTGCCAGCAGCCTCCAACGGGACAGCTCTTGGGAAAAACTGTTTTTT.

The V and J genes are TRBV4-2 and TRBJ1-1; 7 nucleotides align to TRBD1. Germline V gene sequence: CDR1 LGHNA, CDR2 YNFKEQ. With 3 bases clipped from V and 0 bases from J, the junction kept 7 bases outside the gene matches. The CDR3 is 16 residues long. CDR3 loop: CASSQRQGGMNTEAFF. Written as DNA, the CDR3 is TGTGCCAGCAGCCAGAGACAGGGTGGGATGAACACTGAAGCTTTCTTT.

The rearrangement links TRBV3-1 (or the pseudogene TRBV3-2) to TRBJ1-1; weak D call: TRBD1 (5 bases). The germline V gene encodes CDR1 LGHDT and CDR2 YNNKEL (reference sequence). This CDR3 comprises 13 residues. The ends were cut back, 4 bases at V and 9 bases at J, with 15 bases in the middle. CDR3 sequence: CASSLGGRQKAFF. The CDR3 DNA follows: TGTGCCAGCAGCCTCGGGGGTCGTCAGAAAGCTTTCTTT.

In regard to this clone: This is likely a read error, given that the CDR3 carries no conserved phenylalanine or tryptophan at its end. This sequence joins TRBV19 and TRBJ1-5; D gene uncertain. Trimming stripped 1 base from V and 1 base from J, with 11 bases between. Germline V gene lookup returns CDR1 LNHDA and CDR2 SQIVND (reference sequence). There are 16 residues in the CDR3. The CDR3 bases are TGTGCCAGTAGTATAGTCTCCGGTCGGAGCAATCAGCCCCAGCATCTT. This gives the protein CASSIVSGRSNQPQHL.

The genes are TRBV5-1 and TRBJ1-1; no clear D. The germline CDR1 and CDR2 sequences are SGHRS and YFSETQ. V lost 2 bases, J lost 11 bases, and 10 bases lay in between. The CDR3 spans 11 residues. CDR3 amino acids: CASSLEGVAFF. In DNA form, the CDR3 reads TGCGCCAGCAGCTTAGAGGGAGTTGCTTTCTTT. The full variable domain, completed using reference TRBV5-1 and TRBJ1-1, is KAGVTQTPRYLIKTRGQQVTLSCSPISGHRSVSWYQQTPGQGLQFLFEYFSETQRNKGNFPGRFSGRQFSNSRSEMNVSTLELGDSALYLCASSLEGVAFFGQGTRLTVV.

The CDR3 DNA is TGTGCCAGCAGCCTAATGGGGACTGGGACCGATACGCAGTATTTT. Residues: CASSLMGTGTDTQYF. The V call is TRBV7-2, the J call TRBJ2-3; TRBD2 is a possible D gene (6 bases). V was shortened by 5 bases and J by 6 bases, with 18 bases between the two germline ends. Germline V gene sequence: CDR1 SGHTA, CDR2 FQGNSA. The CDR3 runs to 15 residues.

CDR3 sequence: CASSLESSSGTYNEQFF. The CDR3 DNA reads TGTGCCAGCAGCTTAGAAAGTTCTAGCGGGACATACAATGAGCAGTTCTTC. The rearrangement uses TRBV7-6 and TRBJ2-1, with TRBD2 matching 9 bases. J lost 4 bases, V lost 1 base, and 8 bases had no gene match. The CDR3 runs to 17 residues. The germline V gene has CDR1 SGHVS and CDR2 FNYEAQ.

The rearrangement joins TRBV7-2 to TRBJ2-5, with 8 positions matching TRBD2. After removal of 5 bases from V and 4 bases from J, the junction contained 6 bases not matched to a gene. The CDR3 runs to 14 residues. Germline V gene lookup returns CDR1 SGHTA and CDR2 FQGNSA. The CDR3 bases are TGTGCCAGCAGCCCCCGGACTAGCCGAGAGACCCAGTACTTC. Protein product: CASSPRTSRETQYF.

The genes are TRBV10-3 and TRBJ2-3; 7 bases align to TRBD1. The CDR3 is 14 residues long. V lost 6 bases and J lost 5; bases outside the gene matches: 8. CDR1 ENHRY and CDR2 SYGVKD come from the germline V gene. Written as DNA, the CDR3 is TGTGCCATCAGCGAACAGGGGTCCGGAGATACGCAGTATTTT. Translating gives CAISEQGSGDTQYF.

Only a few counts were recorded for this clone. The chain combines TRBV6-5 with TRBJ1-4; 8 positions match TRBD1. Germline loops: CDR1 MNHEY, CDR2 SVGAGI. This CDR3 has 14 amino acids. Trimming took 6 bases from V and 8 from J; bases not matched to a gene: 8. The CDR3 reads CASRQNRGNEKLFF. The CDR3 DNA is TGTGCCAGCAGACAGAACAGGGGGAACGAAAAACTGTTTTTT.

V is TRBV18 and J is TRBJ1-1, with 9 bases lining up with TRBD1. The V gene end was trimmed by 5 bases and the J gene end by 2 bases; junction bases not matched to a gene: 12. The CDR3 extends over 17 amino acids. Germline CDR1 is KGHSH and CDR2 is LQKENI. CDR3 sequence reads: CASSTRPGTGRNTEAFF. The CDR3 DNA follows: TGTGCCAGCTCAACACGACCCGGGACAGGGAGAAACACTGAAGCTTTCTTT.

V usage is TRBV11-3 and J usage is TRBJ2-2; no clear D gene. The V gene lost 5 bases and the J gene lost 5 bases, with 12 bases spanning the gap. In germline, CDR1 is SGHNT, CDR2 YENEEA. CDR3 length: 14 amino acids. The CDR3 spells CASSPRPVTGELFF. CDR3 sequence (DNA): TGTGCCAGCAGCCCTCGCCCGGTTACCGGGGAGCTGTTTTTT.

This clone was picked up a small number of times. The genes are TRBV10-2 and TRBJ1-4, with D unresolved. This CDR3 has 15 amino acids. Germline loops: CDR1 WSHSY, CDR2 SAAADI. Trimming removed 3 bases from V and 4 bases from J, with 12 bases in between. This CDR3 is CASSEPTLLNEKLFF. The CDR3 coding sequence is TGCGCCAGCAGTGAACCGACACTCCTTAATGAAAAACTGTTTTTT.

This clone was found once. V usage is TRBV3-1 (or the pseudogene TRBV3-2) and J usage is TRBJ2-1, with 15 bases identical to TRBD2. J was trimmed by 3 bases and V by 5 bases; bases with no gene match: 5. Germline lookup yields CDR1 LGHDT and CDR2 YNNKEL (reference sequence). The CDR3 sequence is 17 residues long. Here the CDR3 DNA reads TGTGCCAGCAGCGGACTAGCGGGGGGGCTAATCTACAATGAGCAGTTCTTC. It specifies CASSGLAGGLIYNEQFF.

DNA for the CDR3: TGTGCCAGTACCCCCCGGCGGGCAACTAATGAAAAACTGTTTTTT. Translating gives CASTPRRATNEKLFF. The rearrangement joins TRBV19 to TRBJ1-4; D ambiguous. Germline lookup yields CDR1 LNHDA and CDR2 SQIVND (reference sequence). The CDR3 length is 15 residues. Trimming removed 7 bases from V and 0 bases from J, with 12 bases in between.

The chain links TRBV11-2 to TRBJ2-5; D not certain. CDR1 is SGHAT and CDR2 is FQNNGV in the germline V gene. Trimming removed 2 bases at V and 4 bases at J, with 5 bases between. The CDR3 totals 12 residues. CDR3 bases: TGTGCCAGCAGCTTAAACTTAGAGACCCAGTACTTC. Translated, it gives CASSLNLETQYF.